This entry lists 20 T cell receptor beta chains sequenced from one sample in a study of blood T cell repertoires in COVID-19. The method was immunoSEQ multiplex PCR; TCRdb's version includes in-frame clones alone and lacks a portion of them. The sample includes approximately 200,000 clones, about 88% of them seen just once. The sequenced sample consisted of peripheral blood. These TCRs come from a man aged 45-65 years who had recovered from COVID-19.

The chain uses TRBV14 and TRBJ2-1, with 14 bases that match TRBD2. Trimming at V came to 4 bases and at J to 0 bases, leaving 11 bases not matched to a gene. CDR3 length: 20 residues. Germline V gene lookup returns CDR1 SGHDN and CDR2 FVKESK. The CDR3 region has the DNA TGTGCCAGCAGCCTTATCCCCGGGACTAGCGGGAGAGGCTCCTACAATGAGCAGTTCTTC. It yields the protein CASSLIPGTSGRGSYNEQFF.

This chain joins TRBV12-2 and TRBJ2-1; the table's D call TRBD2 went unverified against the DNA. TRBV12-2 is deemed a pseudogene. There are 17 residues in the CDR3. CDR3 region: CASRLAWGLTSYNEQFF. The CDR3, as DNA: TGTGCAAGTCGCTTAGCGTGGGGACTCACCTCCTACAATGAGCAGTTCTTC.

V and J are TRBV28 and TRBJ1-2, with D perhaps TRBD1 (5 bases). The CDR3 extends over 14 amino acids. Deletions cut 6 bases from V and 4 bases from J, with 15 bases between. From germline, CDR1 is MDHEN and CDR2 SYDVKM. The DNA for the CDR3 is TGTGCCAGCAGGATGACGGGGGTAACCTATGGCTACACCTTC. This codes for CASRMTGVTYGYTF.

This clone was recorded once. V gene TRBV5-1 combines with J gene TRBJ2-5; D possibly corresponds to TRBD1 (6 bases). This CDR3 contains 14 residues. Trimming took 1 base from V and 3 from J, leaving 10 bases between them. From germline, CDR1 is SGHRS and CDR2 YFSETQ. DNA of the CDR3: TGCGCCAGCAGCTTGAACAGGGCTGAAGAGACCCAGTACTTC. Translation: CASSLNRAEETQYF.

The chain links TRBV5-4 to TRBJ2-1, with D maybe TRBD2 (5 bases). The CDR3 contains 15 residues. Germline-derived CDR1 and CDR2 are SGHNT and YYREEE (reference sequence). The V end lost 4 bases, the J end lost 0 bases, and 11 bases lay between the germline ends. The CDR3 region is CASSEAVSSYNEQFF. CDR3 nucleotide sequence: TGTGCCAGCAGCGAAGCGGTAAGCTCCTACAATGAGCAGTTCTTC.

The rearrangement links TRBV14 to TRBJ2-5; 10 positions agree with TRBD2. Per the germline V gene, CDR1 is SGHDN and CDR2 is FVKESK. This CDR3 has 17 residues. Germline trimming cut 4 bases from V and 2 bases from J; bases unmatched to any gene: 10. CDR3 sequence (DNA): TGTGCCAGCAGCCCACGGACTAGCGGAGGACTACAAGAGACCCAGTACTTC. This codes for CASSPRTSGGLQETQYF.

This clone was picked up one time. The CDR3 is CASSSDRGTLWGYTF. CDR3 nucleotide sequence: TGTGCCAGCAGCTCGGACAGGGGCACCCTCTGGGGCTACACCTTC. The rearrangement links TRBV28 to TRBJ1-2; 9 nucleotides match TRBD1. V was pared by 6 bases and J by 8 bases, with 13 bases of the junction left unmatched. There are 15 residues in the CDR3. In germline, CDR1 is MDHEN, CDR2 SYDVKM.

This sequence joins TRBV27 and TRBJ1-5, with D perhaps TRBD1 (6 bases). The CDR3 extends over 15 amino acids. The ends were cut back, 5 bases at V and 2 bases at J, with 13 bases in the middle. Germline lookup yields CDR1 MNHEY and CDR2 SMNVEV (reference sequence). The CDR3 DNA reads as TGTGCCAGCAGTGGACAGAACTCAGGCAATCAGCCCCAGCATTTT. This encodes CASSGQNSGNQPQHF.

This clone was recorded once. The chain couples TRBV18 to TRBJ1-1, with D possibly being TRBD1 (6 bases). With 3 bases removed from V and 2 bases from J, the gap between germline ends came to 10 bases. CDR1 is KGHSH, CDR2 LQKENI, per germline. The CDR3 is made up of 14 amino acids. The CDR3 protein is CASSPGAANTEAFF. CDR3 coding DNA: TGTGCCAGCTCACCGGGGGCAGCTAACACTGAAGCTTTCTTT.

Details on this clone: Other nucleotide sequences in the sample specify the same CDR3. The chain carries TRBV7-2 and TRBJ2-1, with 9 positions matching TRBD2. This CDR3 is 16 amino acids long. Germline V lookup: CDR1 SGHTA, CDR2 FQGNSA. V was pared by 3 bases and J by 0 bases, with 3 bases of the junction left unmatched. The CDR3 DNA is TGTGCCAGCAGCTTGGTTAGCGGGAGCTCCTACAATGAGCAGTTCTTC. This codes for CASSLVSGSSYNEQFF.

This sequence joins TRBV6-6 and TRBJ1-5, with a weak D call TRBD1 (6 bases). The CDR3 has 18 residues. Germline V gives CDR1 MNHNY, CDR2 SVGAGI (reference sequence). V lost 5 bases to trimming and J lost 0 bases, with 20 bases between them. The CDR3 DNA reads TGTGCCAGCAGTCACGATTTCACTACAGGGAATAGCAATCAGCCCCAGCATTTT. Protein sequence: CASSHDFTTGNSNQPQHF.

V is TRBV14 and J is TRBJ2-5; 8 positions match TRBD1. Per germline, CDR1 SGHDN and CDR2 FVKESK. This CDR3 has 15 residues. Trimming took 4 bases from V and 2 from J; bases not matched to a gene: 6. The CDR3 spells CASSRRTGWQETQYF. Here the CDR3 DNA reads TGTGCCAGCAGCCGACGGACAGGGTGGCAAGAGACCCAGTACTTC.

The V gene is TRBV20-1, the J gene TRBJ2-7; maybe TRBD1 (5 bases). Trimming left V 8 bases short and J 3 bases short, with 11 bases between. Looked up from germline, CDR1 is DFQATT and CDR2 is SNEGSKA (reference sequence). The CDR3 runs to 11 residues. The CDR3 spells CSPRDSYEQYF. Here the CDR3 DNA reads TGCAGTCCCCGAGACAGCTACGAGCAGTACTTC.

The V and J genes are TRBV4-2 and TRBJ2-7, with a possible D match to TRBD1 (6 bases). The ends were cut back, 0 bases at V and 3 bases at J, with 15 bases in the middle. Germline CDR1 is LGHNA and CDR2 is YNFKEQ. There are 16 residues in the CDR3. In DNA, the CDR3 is TGTGCCAGCAGCCAAGATCCGTACAGGGCAGACTACGAGCAGTACTTC. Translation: CASSQDPYRADYEQYF.

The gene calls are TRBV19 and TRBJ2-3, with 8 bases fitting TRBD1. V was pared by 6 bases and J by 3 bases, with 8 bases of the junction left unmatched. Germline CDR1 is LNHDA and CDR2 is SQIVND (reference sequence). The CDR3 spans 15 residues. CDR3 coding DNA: TGTGCCAGTAGATCTGGACAGGGACGGACAGATACGCAGTATTTT. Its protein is CASRSGQGRTDTQYF.

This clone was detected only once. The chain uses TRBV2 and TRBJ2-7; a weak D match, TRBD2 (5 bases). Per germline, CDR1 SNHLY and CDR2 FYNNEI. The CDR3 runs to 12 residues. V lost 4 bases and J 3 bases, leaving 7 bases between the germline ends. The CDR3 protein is CASSGSGYEQYF. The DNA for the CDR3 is TGTGCCAGCAGTGGGAGCGGCTACGAGCAGTACTTC. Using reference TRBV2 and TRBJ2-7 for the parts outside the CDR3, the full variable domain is EPEVTQTPSHQVTQMGQEVILRCVPISNHLYFYWYRQILGQKVEFLVSFYNNEISEKSEIFDDQFSVERPDGSNFTLKIRSTKLEDSAMYFCASSGSGYEQYFGPGTRLTVT.

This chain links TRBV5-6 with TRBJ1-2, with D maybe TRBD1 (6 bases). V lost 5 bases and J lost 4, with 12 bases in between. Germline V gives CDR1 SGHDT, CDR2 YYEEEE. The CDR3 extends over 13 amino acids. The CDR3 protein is CASRQGSGYGYTF. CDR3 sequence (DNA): TGTGCCAGCAGACAGGGTTCGGGCTATGGCTACACCTTC.

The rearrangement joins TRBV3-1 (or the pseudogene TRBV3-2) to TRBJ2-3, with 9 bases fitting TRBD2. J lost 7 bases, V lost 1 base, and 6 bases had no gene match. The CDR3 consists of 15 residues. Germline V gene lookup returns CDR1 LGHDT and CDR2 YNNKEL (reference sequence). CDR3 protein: CASSQGRGGGNTQYF. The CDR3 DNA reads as TGTGCCAGCAGCCAAGGGCGGGGGGGCGGCAATACGCAGTATTTT.

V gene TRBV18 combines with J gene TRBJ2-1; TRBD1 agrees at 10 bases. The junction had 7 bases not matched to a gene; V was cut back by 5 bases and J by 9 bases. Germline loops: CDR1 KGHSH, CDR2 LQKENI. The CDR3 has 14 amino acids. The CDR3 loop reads CASSRGQGKGEQFF. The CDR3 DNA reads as TGTGCCAGCTCAAGGGGACAGGGGAAGGGTGAGCAGTTCTTC.

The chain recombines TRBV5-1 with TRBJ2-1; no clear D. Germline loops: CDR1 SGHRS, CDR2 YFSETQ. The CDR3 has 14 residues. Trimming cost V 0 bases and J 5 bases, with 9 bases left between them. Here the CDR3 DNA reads TGCGCCAGCAGCTTGGGTTCGGTGGACAATGAGCAGTTCTTC. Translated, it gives CASSLGSVDNEQFF.